This T cell receptor beta chain emerged from a study of early T cells in non-severe SARS-CoV-2 infection. Study summary: Chains were not paired, and sequencing was done on bulk RNA from unsorted whole blood.

In this sample, this clonotype turned up many times. Antigen specificity is unknown. Each single cDNA molecule received a unique molecular identifier. TCRdb re-analysed the 5' RACE reads in MiXCR, keeping a single row per CDR3 protein. The data hold some 80,000 distinct CDR3 sequences, with about 5% observed a single time. Per germline, CDR1 MNHNY and CDR2 SVGAGI (reference sequence). The CDR3 covers 11 residues. V was shortened by 5 bases and J by 3 bases, with 5 bases between the two germline ends. Study-wide results and limits: Anti-spike CD8 specificities were favored by VDJdb matching, whose results missed private and CD4 specificities.

This chain links TRBV6-6 with TRBJ2-7; D remains ambiguous. Sequences were derived from whole blood, sampled at baseline. This receptor was taken from an adult who was a healthcare worker with PCR-confirmed SARS-CoV-2 infection or an uninfected control (not recorded which). In DNA form, the CDR3 reads TGTGCCAGCAGTGATCGCTACGAGCAGTACTTC. Protein product: CASSDRYEQYF.